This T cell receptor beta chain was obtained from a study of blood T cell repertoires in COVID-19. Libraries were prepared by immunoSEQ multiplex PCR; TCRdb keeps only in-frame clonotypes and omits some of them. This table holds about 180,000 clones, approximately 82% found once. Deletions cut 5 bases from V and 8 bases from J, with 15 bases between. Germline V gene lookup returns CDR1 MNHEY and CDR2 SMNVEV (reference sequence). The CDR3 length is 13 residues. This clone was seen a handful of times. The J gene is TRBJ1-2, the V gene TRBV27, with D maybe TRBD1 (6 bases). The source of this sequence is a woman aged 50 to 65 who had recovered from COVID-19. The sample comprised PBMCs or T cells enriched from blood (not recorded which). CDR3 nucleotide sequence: TGTGCCAGCAGTCCAACAGGGCTCTGGGGCTACACCTTC. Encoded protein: CASSPTGLWGYTF.